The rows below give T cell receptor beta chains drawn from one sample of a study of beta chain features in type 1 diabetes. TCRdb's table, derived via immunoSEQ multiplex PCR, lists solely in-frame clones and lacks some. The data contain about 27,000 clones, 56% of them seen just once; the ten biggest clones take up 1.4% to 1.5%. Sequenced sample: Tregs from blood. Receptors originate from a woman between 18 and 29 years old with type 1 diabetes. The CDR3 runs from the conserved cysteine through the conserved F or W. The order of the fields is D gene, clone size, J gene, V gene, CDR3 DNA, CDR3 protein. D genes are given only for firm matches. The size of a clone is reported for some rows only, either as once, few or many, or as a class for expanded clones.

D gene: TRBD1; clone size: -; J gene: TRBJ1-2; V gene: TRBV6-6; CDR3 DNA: TGTGCCAGCACTCAGGAGGGGGCCTTGGGTTATGGCTACACCTTC; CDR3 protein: CASTQEGALGYGYTF
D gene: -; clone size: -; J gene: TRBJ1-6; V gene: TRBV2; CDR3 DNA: TGTGCCAGCAGAGATTCCGGGAATTACAATTCACCCCTCCACTTT; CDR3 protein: CASRDSGNYNSPLHF
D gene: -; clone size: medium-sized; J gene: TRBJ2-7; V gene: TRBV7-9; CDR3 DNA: TGTGCCAGCACCTGGGGAGGACCTGCTTACGAGCAGTACTTC; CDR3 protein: CASTWGGPAYEQYF
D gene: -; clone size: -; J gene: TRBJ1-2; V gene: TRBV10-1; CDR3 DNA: TGCGCCAGCAGTGAGAATACAGGGACTGGCTACACCTTC; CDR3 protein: CASSENTGTGYTF
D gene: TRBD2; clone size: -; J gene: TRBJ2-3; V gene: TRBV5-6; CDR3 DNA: TGTGCCAGCAGCTTAAGCGCCGGTAGCGGGAGACAGGATACGCAGTATTTT; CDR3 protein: CASSLSAGSGRQDTQYF
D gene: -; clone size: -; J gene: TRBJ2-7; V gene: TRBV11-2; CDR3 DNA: TGTGCCAGCAGCGAACGCAGGGCCCACGAGCAGTACTTC; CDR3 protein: CASSERRAHEQYF
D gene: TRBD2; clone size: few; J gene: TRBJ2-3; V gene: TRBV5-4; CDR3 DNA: TGTGCCAGCAGCTTGGACGCGGGAGGAGGTACGCAGTATTTT; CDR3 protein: CASSLDAGGGTQYF
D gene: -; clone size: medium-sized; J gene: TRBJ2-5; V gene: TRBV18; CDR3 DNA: TGTGCCAGCTCACCATTGGGGCACGACCAAGAGACCCAGTACTTC; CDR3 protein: CASSPLGHDQETQYF
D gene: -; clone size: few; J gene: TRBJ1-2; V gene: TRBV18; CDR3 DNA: TGTGCCAGCTCAACGGACAGTTATGGCTACACCTTC; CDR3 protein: CASSTDSYGYTF
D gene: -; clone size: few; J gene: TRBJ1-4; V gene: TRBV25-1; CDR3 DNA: TGTGCCAGCAGTGTTTCTCCAGGGGAAAAACTGTTTTTT; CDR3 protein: CASSVSPGEKLFF
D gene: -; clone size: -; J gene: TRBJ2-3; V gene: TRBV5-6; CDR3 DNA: TGTGCCAGCAGCTTACAGGGAAGATACACAGATACGCAGTATTTT; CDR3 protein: CASSLQGRYTDTQYF
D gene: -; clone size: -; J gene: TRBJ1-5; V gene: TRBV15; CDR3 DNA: TGTGCCACCAGCGCCACAGATTCAAATCAGCCCCAGCATTTT; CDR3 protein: CATSATDSNQPQHF
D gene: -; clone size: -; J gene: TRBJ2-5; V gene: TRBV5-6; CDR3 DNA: TGTGCCAGCAGCTTGGAAACGGGAGCTCCCCAAGAGACCCAGTACTTC; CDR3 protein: CASSLETGAPQETQYF
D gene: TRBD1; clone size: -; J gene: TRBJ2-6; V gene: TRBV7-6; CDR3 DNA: TGTGCCAGCAGCTTGAGACAGGGCTCTGGGGCCAACGTCCTGACTTTC; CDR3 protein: CASSLRQGSGANVLTF
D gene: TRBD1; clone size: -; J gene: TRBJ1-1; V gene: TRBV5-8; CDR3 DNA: TGTGCCAGCAGCCGGGTGACAGGGGGCTTCGACACTGAAGCTTTCTTT; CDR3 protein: CASSRVTGGFDTEAFF
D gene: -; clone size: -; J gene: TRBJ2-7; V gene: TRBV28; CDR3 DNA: TGTGCCAGCAGTTCCGGAACGGGTTTGAACGAGCAGTACTTC; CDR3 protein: CASSSGTGLNEQYF
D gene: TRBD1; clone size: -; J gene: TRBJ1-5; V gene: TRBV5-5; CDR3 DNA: TGTGCCAGCCGACAGGGAACGTTTCAGCCCCAGCATTTT; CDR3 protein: CASRQGTFQPQHF
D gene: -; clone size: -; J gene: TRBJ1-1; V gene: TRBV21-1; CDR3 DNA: TGTGCCAGCAGCAACTCGGGACATGGTTTGGGAGCTTTCTTT; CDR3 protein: CASSNSGHGLGAFF
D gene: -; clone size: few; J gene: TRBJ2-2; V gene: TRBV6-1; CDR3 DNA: TGTGCCAGCAGTGAAGGGCGGTTCACCGGGGAGCTGTTTTTT; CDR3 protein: CASSEGRFTGELFF
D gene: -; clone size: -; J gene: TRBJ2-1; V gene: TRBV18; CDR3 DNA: TGTGCCAGCTCTACCGACTCTCAGAACAATGAGCAGTTCTTC; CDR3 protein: CASSTDSQNNEQFF
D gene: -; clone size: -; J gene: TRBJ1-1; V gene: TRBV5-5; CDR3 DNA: TGTGCCAGCACCCAAGGGGGGGGTCGGAACACTGAAGCTTTCTTT; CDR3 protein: CASTQGGGRNTEAFF
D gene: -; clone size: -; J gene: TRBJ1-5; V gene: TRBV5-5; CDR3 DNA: TGTGCCAGCAGCCCGTGGACGGGGGGGTATCAGCCCCAGCATTTT; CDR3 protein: CASSPWTGGYQPQHF
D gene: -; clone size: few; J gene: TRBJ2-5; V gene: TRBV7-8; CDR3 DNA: TGTGCCAGCAGCCAGATAGCGGCGACGGAGACCCAGTACTTC; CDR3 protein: CASSQIAATETQYF
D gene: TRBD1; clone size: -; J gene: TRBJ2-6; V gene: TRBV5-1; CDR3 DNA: TGCGCCAGCAGCTTGCTCGCAGGACAGGGTGTCGTCCTGACTTTC; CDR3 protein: CASSLLAGQGVVLTF
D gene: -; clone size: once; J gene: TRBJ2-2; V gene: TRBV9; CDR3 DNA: TGTGCCAGCAGCGCCCAGGGGCCCGGGGAGCTGTTTTTT; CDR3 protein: CASSAQGPGELFF
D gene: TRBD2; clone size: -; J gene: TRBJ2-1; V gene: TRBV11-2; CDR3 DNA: TGTGCCAGCAGCTCCGGGACTAGCGGCTTTTACAATGAGCAGTTCTTC; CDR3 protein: CASSSGTSGFYNEQFF
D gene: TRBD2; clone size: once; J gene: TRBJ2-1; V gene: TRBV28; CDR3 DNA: TGTGCCAGCAACGGCGGGAGGAGCTCCTACAATGAGCAGTTCTTC; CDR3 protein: CASNGGRSSYNEQFF
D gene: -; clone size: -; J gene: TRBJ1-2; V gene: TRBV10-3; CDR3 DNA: TGTGCCATCAGTGGGGGGGACGGCTACACCTTC; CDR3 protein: CAISGGDGYTF
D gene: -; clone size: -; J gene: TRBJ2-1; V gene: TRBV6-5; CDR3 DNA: TGTGCCAGCAGTTACTCGGAGACCTCCAATGAGCAGTTCTTC; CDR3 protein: CASSYSETSNEQFF
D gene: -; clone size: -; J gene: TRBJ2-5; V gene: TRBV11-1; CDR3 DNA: TGTGCCAGCAGCTTCGGGGAGACCCAGTACTTC; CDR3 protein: CASSFGETQYF
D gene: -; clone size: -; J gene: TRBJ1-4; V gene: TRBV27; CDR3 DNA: TGTGCCAGCAGTATTCGACAGAATGAAAAACTGTTTTTT; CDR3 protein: CASSIRQNEKLFF
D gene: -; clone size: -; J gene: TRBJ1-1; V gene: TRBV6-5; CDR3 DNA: TGTGCCAGTCGGGATCGGACAGTGAACACTGAAGCTTTCTTT; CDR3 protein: CASRDRTVNTEAFF
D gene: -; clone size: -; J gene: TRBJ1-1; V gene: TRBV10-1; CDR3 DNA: TGCGCCAGCAGTGAGTCGAAGCCGTCCGCTGAAGCTTTCTTT; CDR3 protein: CASSESKPSAEAFF
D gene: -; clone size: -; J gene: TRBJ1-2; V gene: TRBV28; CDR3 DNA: TGTGCCAGCAGTTTAGCCCTAGGCGATGGCTACACCTTC; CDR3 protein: CASSLALGDGYTF
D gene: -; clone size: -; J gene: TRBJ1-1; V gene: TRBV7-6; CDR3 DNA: TGTGCCAGCAGCCCGGGGGGCGCGCACACTGAAGCTTTCTTT; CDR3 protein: CASSPGGAHTEAFF
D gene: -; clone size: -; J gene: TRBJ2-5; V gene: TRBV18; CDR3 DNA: TGTGCCAGCTCGCAAGGGATACTTGGGAGCCAAGAGACCCAGTACTTC; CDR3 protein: CASSQGILGSQETQYF
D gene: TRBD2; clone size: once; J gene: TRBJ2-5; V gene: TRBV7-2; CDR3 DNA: TGTGCCAGCAGCCCCCAGACTAGCAGGGCCCAAGAGACCCAGTACTTC; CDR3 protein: CASSPQTSRAQETQYF
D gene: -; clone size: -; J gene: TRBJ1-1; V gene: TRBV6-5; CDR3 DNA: TGTGCCAGCAATACAGGGCATCGGGGAGAAGCTTTCTTT; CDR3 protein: CASNTGHRGEAFF
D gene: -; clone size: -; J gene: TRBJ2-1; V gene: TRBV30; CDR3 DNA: TGTGCCTGGAGTGTACTGAGGACTACACTCAATGAGCAGTTCTTC; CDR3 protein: CAWSVLRTTLNEQFF
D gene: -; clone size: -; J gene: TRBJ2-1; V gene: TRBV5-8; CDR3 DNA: TGTGCCAGCCCCGAGGCGGGGCAATCCTACAATGAGCAGTTCTTC; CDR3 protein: CASPEAGQSYNEQFF
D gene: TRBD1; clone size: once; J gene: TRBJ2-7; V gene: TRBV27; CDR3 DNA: TGTGCCAGCAGAGAACCGACAGGGGGTAAAGGCGAGCAGTACTTC; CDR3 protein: CASREPTGGKGEQYF
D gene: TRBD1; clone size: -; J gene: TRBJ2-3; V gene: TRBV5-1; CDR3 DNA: TGCGCCAGCAGCCCTTTTACAGGGGCCCGCACAGATACGCAGTATTTT; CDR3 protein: CASSPFTGARTDTQYF
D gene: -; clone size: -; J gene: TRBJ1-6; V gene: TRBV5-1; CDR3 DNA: TGCGCCAGCAGCTTGGAGGCAGCGAGCTCCTATAATTCACCCCTCCACTTT; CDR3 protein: CASSLEAASSYNSPLHF
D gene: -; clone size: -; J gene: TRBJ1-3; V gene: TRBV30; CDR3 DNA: TGTGCCTGGAGTGCCCTAACAGTTGGACTGCCCCCTGGAAACACCATATATTTT; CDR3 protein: CAWSALTVGLPPGNTIYF
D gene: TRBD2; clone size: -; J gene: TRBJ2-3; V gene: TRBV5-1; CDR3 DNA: TGCGCCAGCAGCTTGTTGAATACTAGCGGGAGGTTCACAGATACGCAGTATTTT; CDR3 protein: CASSLLNTSGRFTDTQYF
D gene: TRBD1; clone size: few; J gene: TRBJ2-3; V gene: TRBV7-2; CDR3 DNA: TGTGCCAGCAGCTCAACCGGGACAGGGGCAGATACGCAGTATTTT; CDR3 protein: CASSSTGTGADTQYF
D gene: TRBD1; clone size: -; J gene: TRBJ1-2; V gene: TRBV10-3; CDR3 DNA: TGTGCCATGGCAATAGGGGGCAGGAGGGGCTACACCTTC; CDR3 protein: CAMAIGGRRGYTF
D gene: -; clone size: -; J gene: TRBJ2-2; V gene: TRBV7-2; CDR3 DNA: TGTGCCAGCAGCTTAGAAATGGCGGAGCTGTTTTTT; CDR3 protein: CASSLEMAELFF
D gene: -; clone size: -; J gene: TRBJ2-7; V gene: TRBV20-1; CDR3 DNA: TGCAGTGCTTATCAGGGCAGCGAGCAGTACTTC; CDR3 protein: CSAYQGSEQYF
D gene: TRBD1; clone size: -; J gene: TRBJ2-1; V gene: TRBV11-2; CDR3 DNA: TGTGCCAGCAGCTTAGGACAGGGACCCTACAATGAGCAGTTCTTC; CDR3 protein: CASSLGQGPYNEQFF
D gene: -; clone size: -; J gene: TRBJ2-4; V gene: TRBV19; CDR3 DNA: TGTGCCAGTAGTATGCCGAGGAGGGCCGGGAACATTCAGTACTTC; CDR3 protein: CASSMPRRAGNIQYF
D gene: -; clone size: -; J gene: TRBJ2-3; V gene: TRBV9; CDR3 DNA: TGTGCCAGCAGCGTAGCGGCGGTTATCACAGATACGCAGTATTTT; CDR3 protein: CASSVAAVITDTQYF
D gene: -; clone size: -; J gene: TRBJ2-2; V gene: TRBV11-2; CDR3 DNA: TGTGCCAGCAGCCGGGACACCTACACCGGGGAGCTGTTTTTT; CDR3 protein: CASSRDTYTGELFF
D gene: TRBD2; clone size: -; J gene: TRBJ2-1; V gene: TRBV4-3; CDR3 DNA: TGCGCCAGCAGCCTCAAAGCGGGAGGGGGCAATGAGCAGTTCTTC; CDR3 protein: CASSLKAGGGNEQFF
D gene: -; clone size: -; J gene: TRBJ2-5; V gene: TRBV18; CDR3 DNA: TGTGCCAGCTCACCCCGACAGGCCCGAGGGGAGACCCAGTACTTC; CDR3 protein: CASSPRQARGETQYF